This TCR beta chain was identified in a study of T cells in Graves' hyperthyroidism and ophthalmopathy. For the diagnoses, clinical symptoms, serum thyroxine and TRAb, thyroid ultrasound and orbital computed tomography were used. Study results and limitations: The model's output predicted ophthalmopathy at a median of approximately 6.5 months prior to onset. The authors' 13 V-J model separated ophthalmopathy from stable hyperthyroidism.

A word on this clonotype: Antigen specificity is unknown. A much bigger clone sits one base away, suggesting this may be a read error.

Amplified regions were TCR beta CDR3 sequences from RNA transcripts. The HTBI primer set drove a first-round RT-PCR of the TCR CDR3. TCRdb reprocessed the multiplex PCR reads with MiXCR, giving one entry per CDR3 protein. Altogether almost 600,000 distinct CDR3 sequences are present, around 45% being singletons, with the ten largest covering around 7.7%. CDR3 size: 12 residues. Trimming stripped 3 bases from V and 7 bases from J, with 12 bases between. Germline V gene lookup returns CDR1 SQVTM and CDR2 ANQGSEA. This receptor was obtained from a woman aged 18-35 years with Graves' hyperthyroidism. J is TRBJ1-2 and V is TRBV29-1; D is possibly TRBD1 (6 bases). The sequencing sample was made of peripheral blood or thyroid tissue (not recorded which). CDR3 loop: CSVEWGAGGYTF. The CDR3 nucleotides are TGCAGCGTTGAGTGGGGGGCAGGTGGCTACACCTTC.